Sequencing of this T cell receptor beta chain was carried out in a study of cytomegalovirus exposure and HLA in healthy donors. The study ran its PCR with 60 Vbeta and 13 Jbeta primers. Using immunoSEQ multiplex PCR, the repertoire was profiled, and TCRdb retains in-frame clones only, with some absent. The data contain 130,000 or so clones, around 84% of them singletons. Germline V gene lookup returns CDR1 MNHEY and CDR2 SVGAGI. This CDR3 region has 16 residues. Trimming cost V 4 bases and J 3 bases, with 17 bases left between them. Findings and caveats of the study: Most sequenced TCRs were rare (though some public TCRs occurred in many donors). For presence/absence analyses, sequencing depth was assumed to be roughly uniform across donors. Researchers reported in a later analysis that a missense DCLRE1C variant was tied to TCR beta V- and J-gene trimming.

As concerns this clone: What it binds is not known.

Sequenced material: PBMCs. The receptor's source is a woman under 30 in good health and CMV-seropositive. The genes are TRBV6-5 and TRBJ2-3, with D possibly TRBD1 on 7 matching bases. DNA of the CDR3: TGTGCCAGCAGTTCCCCTATGTCAGGGGGGACAGATACGCAGTATTTT. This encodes CASSSPMSGGTDTQYF.